A single sample is the source of the 21 T cell receptor beta chains below, sequenced in a study of blood T cell repertoires in COVID-19. The data were produced by immunoSEQ multiplex PCR, yet TCRdb's version contains in-frame clones alone and is incomplete. The sample contains 250,000 or so clones, 80% to 90% of which appear only once. The sequenced sample consisted of PBMCs or T cells enriched from blood (not recorded which). Every receptor here comes from a woman between 35 and 50 years old who had been exposed to COVID-19.

The chain links TRBV7-6 to TRBJ2-5; TRBD2 aligns across 8 bases. Germline values: CDR1 SGHVS, CDR2 FNYEAQ. The CDR3 has 14 amino acids. Germline trimming cut 5 bases from V and 2 bases from J; bases unmatched to any gene: 4. CDR3 nucleotides: TGTGCCAGCAGCCTCGGACTAGCTCAAGAGACCCAGTACTTC. This sequence encodes CASSLGLAQETQYF.

V gene TRBV18 combines with J gene TRBJ1-1, with a possible D match to TRBD1 (6 bases). The V gene's germline CDR1 is KGHSH and CDR2 LQKENI. This CDR3 is 16 amino acids long. Deletions cut 3 bases from V and 1 base from J, with 15 bases between. The CDR3 DNA reads as TGTGCCAGCTCACCCACAGGGTGGACTTCGAACACTGAAGCTTTCTTT. Translated, it gives CASSPTGWTSNTEAFF. Filled out from reference TRBV18 and TRBJ1-1, the complete variable domain reads NAGVMQNPRHLVRRRGQEARLRCSPMKGHSHVYWYRQLPEEGLKFMVYLQKENIIDESGMPKERFSAEFPKEGPSILRIQQVVRGDSAAYFCASSPTGWTSNTEAFFGQGTRLTVV.

The V call is TRBV30, the J call TRBJ1-4, with a weak D call TRBD1 (6 bases). This CDR3 is built from 12 residues. Trimming removed 7 bases at V and 6 bases at J, with 12 bases between. CDR1 and CDR2 (germline): GTSNPN, SVGIG (reference sequence). The CDR3 loop is CAYRDTDEKLFF. The CDR3 DNA follows: TGTGCCTATCGGGACACCGATGAAAAACTGTTTTTT. The whole variable domain, filled in from reference TRBV30 and TRBJ1-4, reads SQTIHQWPATLVQPVGSPLSLECTVEGTSNPNLYWYRQAAGRGLQLLFYSVGIGQISSEVPQNLSASRPQDRQFILSSKKLLLSDSGFYLCAYRDTDEKLFFGSGTQLSVL.

V usage is TRBV19 and J usage is TRBJ2-2; 8 bases map to TRBD2. The CDR3 is made up of 16 amino acids. Germline CDR1 and CDR2: LNHDA and SQIVND (reference sequence). V shed 3 bases, J shed 6 bases, and the junction held 9 bases outside the gene matches. This CDR3 is CASSIFGRALAGELFF. The CDR3 region has the DNA TGTGCCAGTAGTATTTTCGGGAGGGCCTTGGCCGGGGAGCTGTTTTTT.

This rearrangement joins TRBV28 to TRBJ1-5; the D is unclear. CDR1 is MDHEN, CDR2 SYDVKM, per germline. The CDR3 sequence is 16 residues long. V gave up 1 base and J gave up 0 bases, with 10 bases separating them. The CDR3 protein is CASSLSPFYSNQPQHF. In DNA form, the CDR3 reads TGTGCCAGCAGTTTATCACCTTTCTATAGCAATCAGCCCCAGCATTTT.

V usage is TRBV4-3 and J usage is TRBJ2-1; perhaps TRBD2 as D (6 bases). The germline gives CDR1 LGHNA, CDR2 YSLEER. The CDR3 has 15 amino acids. The germline V and J ends were trimmed by 1 base and 4 bases, with 11 bases remaining between them. CDR3 loop: CASSQVAGRYNEQFF. As DNA, the CDR3 is TGCGCCAGCAGCCAAGTGGCGGGAAGGTACAATGAGCAGTTCTTC.

There are a few counts of this clone. The chain combines TRBV30 with TRBJ2-7, with TRBD2 matching over 13 bases. CDR3 length equals 14 residues. Germline loops: CDR1 GTSNPN, CDR2 SVGIG (reference sequence). After removal of 0 bases from V and 6 bases from J, the junction contained 2 bases not matched to a gene. CDR3 region: CAWSVRTSGSEQYV. DNA of the CDR3: TGTGCCTGGAGTGTACGGACTAGCGGGAGCGAGCAGTACGTC.

The V gene is TRBV2, the J gene TRBJ2-5, with D perhaps TRBD2 (6 bases). The V gene's germline CDR1 is SNHLY and CDR2 FYNNEI. V lost 1 base, J lost 5 bases, and 8 bases lay in between. The CDR3 has 13 amino acids. CDR3 residues: CASSEGGEETQYF. The CDR3 DNA sequence: TGTGCCAGCAGTGAAGGCGGGGAGGAGACCCAGTACTTC.

The gene calls are TRBV9 and TRBJ1-6; perhaps TRBD1 as D (5 bases). V was pared by 7 bases and J by 5 bases, with 13 bases between. There are 14 residues in the CDR3. CDR1 SGDLS and CDR2 YYNGEE come from the germline V gene. The CDR3 spells CASGTGGDNSPLHF. The CDR3 bases are TGTGCCAGCGGAACCGGGGGAGATAATTCACCCCTCCACTTT.

The V gene is TRBV11-3, the J gene TRBJ1-1; the D gene is possibly TRBD1 (5 bases). The V gene's germline CDR1 is SGHNT and CDR2 YENEEA. Trimming pared 2 bases from V and 3 bases from J, leaving 13 bases between. The CDR3 is 15 amino acids. The CDR3 nucleotides are TGTGCCAGCAGCTTAAACCAGGGTTGGGACACTGAAGCTTTCTTT. Amino acids: CASSLNQGWDTEAFF.

The rearrangement joins TRBV28 to TRBJ2-3, with 8 bases aligning to TRBD2. There are 16 residues in the CDR3. Trimming removed 5 bases from V and 4 bases from J; junction bases left unmatched: 11. From germline, CDR1 is MDHEN and CDR2 SYDVKM. Written as DNA, the CDR3 is TGTGCCAGCAGTGCAACTAGCGGTAGGGGAGCAGATACGCAGTATTTT. This sequence encodes CASSATSGRGADTQYF.

V gene TRBV9 combines with J gene TRBJ1-6, with 7 bases lining up with TRBD1. There are 17 residues in the CDR3. Germline V lookup: CDR1 SGDLS, CDR2 YYNGEE. The trim removed 0 bases at V and 7 bases at J, leaving 10 bases unmatched. CDR3: CASSVGRGMALNSPLHF. CDR3 coding DNA: TGTGCCAGCAGCGTAGGCAGGGGGATGGCGTTAAATTCACCCCTCCACTTT.

This sequence joins TRBV29-1 and TRBJ1-1, with 7 bases fitting TRBD1. Germline values: CDR1 SQVTM, CDR2 ANQGSEA. This CDR3 region has 12 residues. V gave up 3 bases and J gave up 11 bases; unmatched junction bases: 9. CDR3 nucleotides: TGCAGCGTTGATTGGGCGACCAGGGGGGCTTTCTTT. Translating it yields CSVDWATRGAFF.

The V and J genes are TRBV11-2 and TRBJ1-2; unclear D gene. V lost 2 bases and J 6 bases, leaving 16 bases between the germline ends. Germline-derived CDR1 and CDR2 are SGHAT and FQNNGV. CDR3 length: 15 residues. The CDR3 DNA reads as TGTGCCAGCAGCTTAAAGGAGGGTGGTTTCGATGGCTACACCTTC. Residues: CASSLKEGGFDGYTF.

V is TRBV30 and J is TRBJ1-1, with TRBD1 matching 7 bases. Losses at the gene ends were 4 bases for V and 5 bases for J; bases not matched to a gene: 7. CDR1 and CDR2 (germline): GTSNPN, SVGIG (reference sequence). The CDR3 totals 13 residues. The CDR3 loop reads CAWTGGWGTEAFF. The CDR3 DNA follows: TGTGCCTGGACAGGGGGATGGGGGACTGAAGCTTTCTTT.

V usage is TRBV11-3 and J usage is TRBJ1-2; 8 bases line up with TRBD1. CDR3 length: 13 amino acids. Germline V gene lookup returns CDR1 SGHNT and CDR2 YENEEA. The junction had 8 bases not matched to a gene; V was cut back by 7 bases and J by 7 bases. The CDR3 bases are TGTGCCAGCAACGTCGACAGGGGAGGTGGCTACACCTTC. Its translation is CASNVDRGGGYTF.

This clone was seen once. The J gene is TRBJ2-6, the V gene TRBV3-1 (or the pseudogene TRBV3-2); 12 bases line up with TRBD2. Per germline, CDR1 LGHDT and CDR2 YNNKEL (reference sequence). This CDR3 spans 19 amino acids. The trim removed 2 bases at V and 0 bases at J, leaving 5 bases unmatched. Written as DNA, the CDR3 is TGTGCCAGCAGCCAAAGACTAGCGGGAGCCAGCTCTGGGGCCAACGTCCTGACTTTC. This sequence encodes CASSQRLAGASSGANVLTF.

The chain recombines TRBV11-3 with TRBJ2-5; 7 nucleotides align to TRBD2. Germline trimming cut 5 bases from V and 5 bases from J; bases unmatched to any gene: 8. Germline assignment: CDR1 SGHNT and CDR2 YENEEA. CDR3 length equals 14 residues. CDR3 nucleotide sequence: TGTGCCAGCAGCCCCGGGGGGTTGGGGGAGACCCAGTACTTC. It specifies CASSPGGLGETQYF.

This sequence joins TRBV6-2 or TRBV6-3 and TRBJ1-5; TRBD1 is a possible D gene (6 bases). Trimming cost V 3 bases and J 2 bases, with 11 bases left between them. The CDR3 loop spans 15 amino acids. Germline assignment: CDR1 MNHEY and CDR2 SVGEGT. CDR3 nucleotide sequence: TGTGCCAGCAGTTATGGCGACAGGCGCAATCAGCCCCAGCATTTT. This encodes CASSYGDRRNQPQHF.

V gene TRBV6-6 combines with J gene TRBJ2-3; 11 bases fit TRBD2. Trimming removed 4 bases from V and 5 bases from J; junction bases left unmatched: 2. This CDR3 is built from 14 residues. Germline values: CDR1 MNHNY, CDR2 SVGAGI (reference sequence). CDR3 coding DNA: TGTGCCAGCAGTTGGCTAGCGGGGGGAGATACGCAGTATTTT. Translated, it gives CASSWLAGGDTQYF.

The chain uses TRBV30 and TRBJ1-6, with 9 bases identical to TRBD1. CDR3 length: 13 residues. With V trimmed by 4 bases and J by 14 bases, 9 bases remained unmatched. CDR1 is GTSNPN, CDR2 SVGIG, per germline (reference sequence). The CDR3 DNA follows: TGTGCCTGGACCCCCGGACAGGGGATGACCCTCCACTTT. It codes for CAWTPGQGMTLHF.